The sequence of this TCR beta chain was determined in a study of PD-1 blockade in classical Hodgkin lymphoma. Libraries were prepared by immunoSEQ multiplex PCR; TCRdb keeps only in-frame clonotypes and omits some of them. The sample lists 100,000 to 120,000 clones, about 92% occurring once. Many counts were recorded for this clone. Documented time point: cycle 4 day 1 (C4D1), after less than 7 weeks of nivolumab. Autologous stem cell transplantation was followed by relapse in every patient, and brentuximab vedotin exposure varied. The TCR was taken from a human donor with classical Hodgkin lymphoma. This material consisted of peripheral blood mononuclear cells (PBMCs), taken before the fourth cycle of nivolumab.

CDR3 amino acids: CASSKVYEQYF. For the CDR3, the DNA is TGTGCCAGTAGTAAAGTCTACGAGCAGTACTTC. The chain employs TRBV19 and TRBJ2-7; D not certain. Germline V CDR1 and CDR2: LNHDA, SQIVND (reference sequence). This CDR3 contains 11 residues. Trimming took 4 bases from V and 3 from J, leaving 4 bases between them.